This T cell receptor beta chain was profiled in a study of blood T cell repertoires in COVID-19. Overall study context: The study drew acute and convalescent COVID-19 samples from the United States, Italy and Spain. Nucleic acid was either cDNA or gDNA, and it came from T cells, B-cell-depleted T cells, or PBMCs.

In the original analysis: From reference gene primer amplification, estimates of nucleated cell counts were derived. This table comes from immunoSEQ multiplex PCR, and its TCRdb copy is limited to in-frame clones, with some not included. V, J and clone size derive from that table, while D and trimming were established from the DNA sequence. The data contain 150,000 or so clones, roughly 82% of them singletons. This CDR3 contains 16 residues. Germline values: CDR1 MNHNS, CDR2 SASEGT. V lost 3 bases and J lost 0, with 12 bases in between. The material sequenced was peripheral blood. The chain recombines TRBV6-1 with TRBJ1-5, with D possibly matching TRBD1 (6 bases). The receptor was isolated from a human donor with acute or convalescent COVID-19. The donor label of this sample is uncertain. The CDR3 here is CASSDPMGASNQPQHF. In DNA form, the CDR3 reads TGTGCCAGCAGTGACCCGATGGGGGCTAGCAATCAGCCCCAGCATTTT.